This entry is about one T cell receptor (beta chain). V dropped 3 bases and J dropped 7 bases, with 10 bases sitting between them. CDR1 is MNHEY and CDR2 is SMNVEV in the germline V gene (reference sequence). The CDR3 contains 14 residues. 0.5 to 1 ug RNA was reverse transcribed with random hexamers. Amplification of the TCR beta CDR3 was carried out by immunoSEQ multiplex PCR, which spanned a total of 54 Vbeta and 13 Jbeta segments. MiXCR, run by TCRdb on the immunoSEQ multiplex PCR reads, gives a single entry per CDR3 protein. This table holds 200,000 or so distinct CDR3 sequences, approximately 95% found once. This entry belongs to a study of CD8 T cells in Susac syndrome. TCR beta sequences were obtained from blood CD8+ and CD4+ T cells.

The chain joins TRBV27 to TRBJ1-6, with D unclear. The source is a human donor with Susac syndrome. Sequenced: CD4+ T cells from PBMCs. The CDR3 DNA follows: TGTGCCAGCAGTTTTTGGGGAGGAAATTCACCCCTCCACTTT. Protein product: CASSFWGGNSPLHF.